The clone carrying this TCR beta chain was detected once. No antigen is known for it. This sample was included in a study of blood T cells in healthy people across ages. The authors ran a second PCR of roughly 7 to 11 cycles using a sample-barcoded 5' primer and a J-beta primer mix. Each TCR beta cDNA got a 12-nucleotide random molecular identifier. From each sample, at least 2.5 million paired-end reads containing CDR3 were obtained. TCRdb reprocessed the 5' RACE reads via MiXCR and lists one record per CDR3 protein. This repertoire shows 600,000 to 650,000 distinct CDR3 sequences, under 65% found once; its top ten account for roughly 34%. Whole-study results and caveats: Both naive CD4+ cell counts and diversity were greater in long-lived donors than in aged donors.

The study drew donors from healthy Caucasian individuals in Russia aged roughly 6 to 90. The CDR3 spans 18 residues. Germline V gene lookup returns CDR1 SGHRS and CDR2 YFSETQ. Trimming cost V 1 base and J 0 bases; bases outside gene matches: 11. Sequenced: blood. This chain connects TRBV5-1 to TRBJ1-1; 8 nucleotides agree with TRBD1. The receptor was isolated from a man in his fifties or sixties in good health. This chain's CDR3 is CASSLFPRQGLMNTEAFF. The CDR3 region has the DNA TGCGCCAGCAGCTTGTTCCCCCGACAGGGGCTCATGAACACTGAAGCTTTCTTT.